These 7 T cell receptor beta chains originate from one sample sequenced in a study of cytomegalovirus exposure and HLA in healthy donors. Here immunoSEQ multiplex PCR was the method, and the copy in TCRdb shows in-frame clones only, minus some. The sample holds 250,000 to 350,000 clones; around nine tenths are singletons and the top ten take over 0.85%. Material for sequencing was PBMCs. The receptors here all came from a woman aged 18-30 years in good health and CMV-seronegative.

The chain carries TRBV11-2 and TRBJ2-7; no firm D call. CDR1 is SGHAT and CDR2 is FQNNGV in the germline V gene. The CDR3 totals 19 residues. V was trimmed by 1 base and J by 0 bases, leaving 22 bases between them. CDR3 region: CASSLVVGRWRISSYEQYF. The CDR3 DNA follows: TGTGCCAGCAGCTTAGTGGTGGGTCGCTGGCGGATTAGCTCCTACGAGCAGTACTTC.

The V and J genes are TRBV4-1 and TRBJ2-4, with 12 bases that match TRBD2. The ends lost 1 base at V and 3 bases at J; junction bases unmatched: 7. The CDR3 spans 18 residues. Germline V gene sequence: CDR1 MGHRA, CDR2 YSYEKL. The CDR3 DNA follows: TGCGCCAGCAGCCAAGGGGGACTAGCGGGCTCGGTCAAAAACATTCAGTACTTC. Protein: CASSQGGLAGSVKNIQYF.

The genes are TRBV5-1 and TRBJ2-4, with 7 bases fitting TRBD1. The V gene's germline CDR1 is SGHRS and CDR2 YFSETQ. The length of the CDR3 is 16 residues. With 4 bases clipped from V and 10 bases from J, the junction kept 17 bases outside the gene matches. DNA of the CDR3: TGCGCCAGCAGCCCGCTACCTCGTGACAGGGAAGCTATTCAGTACTTC. Amino acid sequence: CASSPLPRDREAIQYF.

This chain joins TRBV6-1 and TRBJ1-2; D possibly corresponds to TRBD1 (5 bases). The CDR3 consists of 14 residues. Per germline, CDR1 MNHNS and CDR2 SASEGT. V was shortened by 3 bases and J by 8 bases, with 16 bases between the two germline ends. The CDR3 DNA reads TGTGCCAGCAGTGACCAGCAGGGAATTAAGGGCTACACCTTC. This gives the protein CASSDQQGIKGYTF.

There are a few counts of this clone. The V and J genes are TRBV7-6 and TRBJ1-4, with unresolved D. CDR1 is SGHVS and CDR2 is FNYEAQ in the germline V gene. The CDR3 has 14 residues. The V end lost 5 bases, the J end lost 4 bases, and 11 bases lay between the germline ends. CDR3 in DNA: TGTGCCAGCAGCCTGAGGATAGATAATGAAAAACTGTTTTTT. Protein sequence: CASSLRIDNEKLFF.

This chain joins TRBV30 and TRBJ2-2, with D possibly being TRBD1 (5 bases). The CDR3 has 13 residues. The ends were cut back, 2 bases at V and 8 bases at J, with 12 bases in the middle. The V gene's germline CDR1 is GTSNPN and CDR2 SVGIG (reference sequence). The chain's CDR3 is CAWSQGESGELFF. The CDR3 DNA sequence: TGTGCCTGGAGTCAAGGGGAAAGTGGGGAGCTGTTTTTT. Full variable domain (outside the CDR3, taken from reference TRBV30 and TRBJ2-2): SQTIHQWPATLVQPVGSPLSLECTVEGTSNPNLYWYRQAAGRGLQLLFYSVGIGQISSEVPQNLSASRPQDRQFILSSKKLLLSDSGFYLCAWSQGESGELFFGEGSRLTVL.

This clone is a singleton in its sample. The chain couples TRBV7-6 to TRBJ2-5, with 8 bases matching TRBD1. The CDR3 is 15 amino acids. Germline assignment: CDR1 SGHVS and CDR2 FNYEAQ. V trimming: 4 bases; J trimming: 5 bases; junction bases outside the gene matches: 9. CDR3 DNA sequence: TGTGCCAGCAGCTACTGGACAGGGCAAAAGGAGACCCAGTACTTC. It translates to CASSYWTGQKETQYF.